Listed below are T cell receptor beta chains from one sample, sequenced in a study of blood T cell repertoires in COVID-19. The assay was immunoSEQ multiplex PCR, and TCRdb's table has in-frame clones only and misses some. This sample has about 350,000 clones, with approximately 89% found just once. Source material: peripheral blood. The receptors derive from a woman aged 55-69 years with COVID-19, enrolled during active disease. CDR3s include the opening cysteine and the closing phenylalanine or tryptophan. The D gene is left open where the match is weak. Clone size is shown for a subset of rows, as once, few, many or a class of expanded clone.

DNA	CDR3	D	J	V	size
TGTGCCAGCAGCGTATCCGTGAACACCATATATTTT	CASSVSVNTIYF	NA	TRBJ1-3	TRBV9	NA
TGTGCCAGCTCACTACGAACAGGGGGAAGGAGTCAGCCCCAGCATTTT	CASSLRTGGRSQPQHF	TRBD1	TRBJ1-5	TRBV18	NA
TGTGCCAGCACTCTCGGGGTTACGGGGGCCAACGTCCTGACTTTC	CASTLGVTGANVLTF	NA	TRBJ2-6	TRBV3-1/TRBV3-2	NA
TGTGCCAGCAGTAGACAGGGTGGCACTGAAGCTTTCTTT	CASSRQGGTEAFF	TRBD1	TRBJ1-1	TRBV2	NA
TGTGCCACCAGCAGTCTTACAGGGGCGGGGTATAGCAATCAGCCCCAGCATTTT	CATSSLTGAGYSNQPQHF	TRBD1	TRBJ1-5	TRBV15	once
TGTGCCAGCAGCTCGGGGACAGGGAGCGGCTACACCTTC	CASSSGTGSGYTF	TRBD1	TRBJ1-2	TRBV7-2	NA
TGTGCCAGCAGCTTGGAACAGGCGATTAACACTGAAGCTTTCTTT	CASSLEQAINTEAFF	NA	TRBJ1-1	TRBV11-1	NA
TGTGCCAGCAACAACAGGGTGCGTAATCAGCCCCAGCATTTT	CASNNRVRNQPQHF	NA	TRBJ1-5	TRBV28	NA
TGCGCCAGCAGCTTGGCCGGGACTTTCTACTCCTACGAGCAGTACTTC	CASSLAGTFYSYEQYF	NA	TRBJ2-7	TRBV5-1	NA
TGTGCCAGCAGGGGGGAGGGCAATCAGCCCCAGCATTTT	CASRGEGNQPQHF	NA	TRBJ1-5	TRBV2	NA
TGTGCCAGCAGCTTAGCTAGCGGGGATTCGAACGAGCAGTACTTC	CASSLASGDSNEQYF	TRBD2	TRBJ2-7	TRBV7-6	NA
TGTGCCAGCAGACAATACACTGAAGCTTTCTTT	CASRQYTEAFF	NA	TRBJ1-1	TRBV6-5	NA
TGTGCCAGCCGCCAAGATTGGGCGGGGGGGAACACCGGGGAGCTGTTTTTT	CASRQDWAGGNTGELFF	TRBD2	TRBJ2-2	TRBV4-2	NA
TGTGCCACCAGGGCTTCCGGCACAGATACGCAGTATTTT	CATRASGTDTQYF	NA	TRBJ2-3	TRBV24-1	NA
TGTGCCAGTAGTACCAGGACAGGGGCCAGCACAGATACGCAGTATTTT	CASSTRTGASTDTQYF	TRBD1	TRBJ2-3	TRBV19	NA
TGTGCCAGCAGCCTAAGCGACAGGGTAAACACTGAAGCTTTCTTT	CASSLSDRVNTEAFF	TRBD1	TRBJ1-1	TRBV3-1/TRBV3-2	NA
TGTGCCAGCAGCCAATCCTTAGGACAGGTAGGCGCAGATACGCAGTATTTT	CASSQSLGQVGADTQYF	TRBD1	TRBJ2-3	TRBV3-1/TRBV3-2	NA
TGCGCCAGCAGTGCGGGGGGCTCCTACAATGAGCAGTTCTTC	CASSAGGSYNEQFF	TRBD2	TRBJ2-1	TRBV10-1	NA